This passage covers 20 T cell receptor beta chains from one sample sequenced in a study of cytomegalovirus exposure and HLA in healthy donors. Primers for the PCR totalled 60 Vbeta and 13 Jbeta. Sequenced by immunoSEQ multiplex PCR; TCRdb stores in-frame clones only, minus some. The data show approximately 150,000 clones, with 80% seen just once and more than 5.5% held by the top ten. What was sequenced was PBMCs. Every receptor here comes from a young man in good health and CMV-seropositive.

The chain carries TRBV7-8 and TRBJ1-1; D is unclear. From germline, CDR1 is SGHVS and CDR2 FQNEAQ. Trimming removed 1 base at V and 5 bases at J, with 11 bases between. The CDR3 is 14 amino acids. CDR3 region: CASSLVGSGTEAFF. DNA of the CDR3: TGTGCCAGCAGCTTAGTTGGCAGCGGGACTGAAGCTTTCTTT.

V usage is TRBV6-1 and J usage is TRBJ2-7; 12 positions match TRBD1. This CDR3 has 16 amino acids. The J segment lost 7 bases and the V segment lost 0 bases, leaving 7 bases of the junction unmatched. CDR1 is MNHNS and CDR2 is SASEGT in the germline V gene. The CDR3 DNA reads TGTGCCAGCAGTGAAGCCAGGGGACAGGGGGCTGGTGAGCAGTACTTC. Protein: CASSEARGQGAGEQYF.

The chain joins TRBV5-1 to TRBJ2-7; 10 nucleotides align to TRBD1. CDR3 length: 14 amino acids. The junction had 9 bases not matched to a gene; V was cut back by 6 bases and J by 6 bases. Germline V lookup: CDR1 SGHRS, CDR2 YFSETQ. The CDR3 DNA follows: TGCGCCAGCACGGGACAGGGGTCCTCCGGCGAGCAGTACTTC. Protein: CASTGQGSSGEQYF.

The rearrangement joins TRBV7-9 to TRBJ2-7; D not resolved. The CDR3 runs 12 residues. Germline-derived CDR1 and CDR2 are SEHNR and FQNEAQ (reference sequence). With 5 bases removed from V and 4 bases from J, the gap between germline ends came to 9 bases. CDR3 sequence: CASSTHRYEQYF. The CDR3 DNA follows: TGTGCCAGCAGCACCCACAGATACGAGCAGTACTTC.

This chain connects TRBV7-8 to TRBJ1-5, with 7 nucleotides matching TRBD1. V dropped 5 bases and J dropped 1; count of bases not matched to a gene: 8. Germline V gene data show CDR1 as SGHVS and CDR2 as FQNEAQ. There are 16 residues in the CDR3. CDR3 DNA sequence: TGTGCCAGCAGCACAACAGGGGCGACGAGCAATCAGCCCCAGCATTTT. Protein: CASSTTGATSNQPQHF.

The rearrangement links TRBV27 to TRBJ2-5, with 11 bases matching TRBD1. With V trimmed by 4 bases and J by 1 base, 5 bases remained unmatched. The CDR3 consists of 16 residues. Germline CDR1 reads MNHEY; CDR2 reads SMNVEV (reference sequence). The CDR3 DNA sequence: TGTGCCAGCAGTTCCTGGACAGGGGGCGGCCAAGAGACCCAGTACTTC. Amino acid sequence: CASSSWTGGGQETQYF.

The chain has TRBV28 and TRBJ2-7; 15 nucleotides align to TRBD2. The length of the CDR3 is 16 residues. J gave up 4 bases and V 8 bases, and 9 bases lay outside the gene matches. From germline, CDR1 is MDHEN and CDR2 SYDVKM. As DNA, the CDR3 is TGTGCCAGCGGACTAGCGGGAGGGGTAAGAGGTTACGAGCAGTACTTC. Residues: CASGLAGGVRGYEQYF.

CDR3 residues: CASSQDSVTYNEQFF. The DNA for the CDR3 is TGTGCCAGCAGCCAAGATTCGGTAACCTACAATGAGCAGTTCTTC. The chain joins TRBV4-2 to TRBJ2-1, with D hard to call. V lost 0 bases and J 2 bases, leaving 8 bases between the germline ends. Per the germline V gene, CDR1 is LGHNA and CDR2 is YNFKEQ. The CDR3 extends over 15 amino acids.

The chain links TRBV13 to TRBJ2-1; 10 bases map to TRBD2. This CDR3 is 16 amino acids long. The germline V gene encodes CDR1 PRHDT and CDR2 FYEKMQ (reference sequence). Germline trimming cut 5 bases from V and 3 bases from J; bases unmatched to any gene: 7. As DNA, the CDR3 is TGTGCCAGCAGCCCGCCAACTAGCGGGGACTACAATGAGCAGTTCTTC. It translates to CASSPPTSGDYNEQFF.

The chain recombines TRBV5-4 with TRBJ1-2; unclear D gene. Trimming shortened V by 4 bases and J by 4 bases, and 11 bases separated the two germline ends. The CDR3 totals 13 residues. Germline loops: CDR1 SGHNT, CDR2 YYREEE (reference sequence). The CDR3 protein is CASSDSGFYGYTF. CDR3 bases: TGTGCCAGCAGCGACTCCGGGTTCTATGGCTACACCTTC.

The chain couples TRBV14 to TRBJ1-6; TRBD1 might be the D (5 bases). The germline V gene encodes CDR1 SGHDN and CDR2 FVKESK. With 4 bases removed from V and 7 bases from J, the gap between germline ends came to 14 bases. This CDR3 contains 15 residues. The DNA of the CDR3 is TGTGCCAGCAGCCTTAACAGGTTGGGCAATTCACCCCTCCACTTT. Translating it yields CASSLNRLGNSPLHF.

The gene calls are TRBV10-3 and TRBJ2-1, with D possibly TRBD2 on 5 matching bases. The CDR3 covers 13 residues. Per germline, CDR1 ENHRY and CDR2 SYGVKD. Trimming pared 2 bases from V and 7 bases from J, leaving 9 bases between. The CDR3 spells CAISETSLNEQFF. The CDR3 nucleotides are TGTGCCATCAGTGAGACTAGTTTGAATGAGCAGTTCTTC.

This clone was picked up one time. The chain carries TRBV11-3 and TRBJ2-7; 9 nucleotides agree with TRBD2. V lost 6 bases, J lost 6 bases, and 9 bases stayed unmatched. Germline-derived CDR1 and CDR2 are SGHNT and YENEEA. CDR3 length: 14 residues. The CDR3 bases are TGTGCCAGCAGTTCCGACGCGGGAGGGCGCGAGCAGTACTTC. Protein sequence: CASSSDAGGREQYF.

In this sample, this clone turned up once. The chain joins TRBV15 to TRBJ1-5; 7 bases are a match to TRBD1. The CDR3 spans 16 residues. Trimming took 0 bases from V and 7 from J; bases not matched to a gene: 9. Germline loops: CDR1 LNHNV, CDR2 YYDKDF (reference sequence). CDR3 residues: CATSRDRRQGGQPQHF. CDR3 DNA sequence: TGTGCCACCAGCAGAGATAGGAGGCAGGGGGGCCAGCCCCAGCATTTT.

This clone was recorded only once. The chain couples TRBV5-1 to TRBJ2-5; 8 bases align to TRBD1. The germline V gene encodes CDR1 SGHRS and CDR2 YFSETQ. Germline trimming cut 4 bases from V and 4 bases from J; bases unmatched to any gene: 6. CDR3 length equals 14 residues. The CDR3 reads CASSPQGARETQYF. The CDR3 coding sequence is TGCGCCAGCAGCCCGCAGGGGGCGCGAGAGACCCAGTACTTC.

The gene calls are TRBV27 and TRBJ2-4; possible D gene TRBD2, 6 bases. This CDR3 spans 14 amino acids. Germline V gene data show CDR1 as MNHEY and CDR2 as SMNVEV (reference sequence). The V gene lost 5 bases and the J gene lost 4 bases, with 12 bases spanning the gap. The CDR3 DNA sequence: TGTGCCAGCAGTCGACCGGGACTTAAAAACATTCAGTACTTC. Translation: CASSRPGLKNIQYF.

This clone was counted only a few times. The gene calls are TRBV25-1 and TRBJ2-1; 9 bases fit TRBD2. V trimming: 4 bases; J trimming: 11 bases; junction bases outside the gene matches: 3. CDR3 length equals 12 residues. Germline assignment: CDR1 MGHDK and CDR2 SYGVNS. The CDR3 sequence is CASSASGVKQFF. CDR3 in DNA: TGTGCCAGCAGTGCTAGCGGGGTAAAGCAGTTCTTC.

This clone was picked up a small number of times. This chain's CDR3 is CASTLAGTGDADTQYF. CDR3 DNA: TGTGCCAGCACCCTTGCCGGGACAGGGGACGCAGATACGCAGTATTTT. The genes are TRBV2 and TRBJ2-3; the match to TRBD1 covers 10 bases. CDR3 length: 16 residues. Germline V CDR1 and CDR2: SNHLY, FYNNEI. V gave up 7 bases and J gave up 4 bases; unmatched junction bases: 11.

V is TRBV28 and J is TRBJ1-1; TRBD1 might be the D (5 bases). The V end lost 4 bases, the J end lost 3 bases, and 12 bases lay between the germline ends. The CDR3 has 14 residues. Per germline, CDR1 MDHEN and CDR2 SYDVKM. As DNA, the CDR3 is TGTGCCAGCAGTTACCCGACAGTTCACACTGAAGCTTTCTTT. Translated, it gives CASSYPTVHTEAFF. Full variable domain (remainder filled in from reference TRBV28 and TRBJ1-1): DVKVTQSSRYLVKRTGEKVFLECVQDMDHENMFWYRQDPGLGLRLIYFSYDVKMKEKGDIPEGYSVSREKKERFSLILESASTNQTSMYLCASSYPTVHTEAFFGQGTRLTVV.

This clone was seen just once. DNA of the CDR3: TGTGCCAGCTCACCACCGACAGGGGGCGGGTACGAGCAGTACTTC. This encodes CASSPPTGGGYEQYF. The chain recombines TRBV18 with TRBJ2-7; 10 bases fit TRBD1. CDR1 and CDR2 from the germline V gene are KGHSH and LQKENI. V lost 0 bases, J lost 4 bases, and 3 bases stayed unmatched. The CDR3 has 15 residues. The full variable domain, in which reference TRBV18 and TRBJ2-7 provide the parts outside the CDR3, is NAGVMQNPRHLVRRRGQEARLRCSPMKGHSHVYWYRQLPEEGLKFMVYLQKENIIDESGMPKERFSAEFPKEGPSILRIQQVVRGDSAAYFCASSPPTGGGYEQYFGPGTRLTVT.